This T cell receptor (beta chain) was identified during a study of blood T cell repertoires in COVID-19. As processed by the authors: From reference gene primer amplification, estimates of nucleated cell counts were derived. The assay was immunoSEQ multiplex PCR, and TCRdb's table has in-frame clones only and misses some. D and trimming come from the DNA, and the V and J calls and clone size come from that table. This table has fewer than 700,000 clones, approximately 91% appearing once. Patients from Seattle were sampled longitudinally, starting during active infection. Germline V CDR1 and CDR2: SEHNR, FQNEAQ (reference sequence). V lost 8 bases, J lost 4 bases, and 15 bases stayed unmatched. This CDR3 spans 17 amino acids.

The sample comprised peripheral blood. The TCR was taken from a woman between 50 and 59 years old with COVID-19, enrolled during active disease. This chain links TRBV7-9 with TRBJ2-1; 9 bases are shared with TRBD2. The CDR3 nucleotides read TGTGCCAGCCTGCACCACCCCAGCGGGGGGACTTACAATGAGCAGTTCTTC. Residues: CASLHHPSGGTYNEQFF.